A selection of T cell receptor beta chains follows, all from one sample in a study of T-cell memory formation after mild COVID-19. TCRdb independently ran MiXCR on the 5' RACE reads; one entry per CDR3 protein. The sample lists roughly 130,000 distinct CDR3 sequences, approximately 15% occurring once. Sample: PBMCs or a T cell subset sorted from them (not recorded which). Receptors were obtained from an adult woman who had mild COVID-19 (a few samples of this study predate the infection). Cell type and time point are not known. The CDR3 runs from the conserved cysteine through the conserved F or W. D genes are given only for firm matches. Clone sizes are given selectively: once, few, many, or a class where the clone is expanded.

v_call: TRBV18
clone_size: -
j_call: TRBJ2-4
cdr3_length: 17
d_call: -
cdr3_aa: CASSLQRRGKAKNIQYF
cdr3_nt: TGTGCCAGCTCACTCCAGAGGCGGGGAAAAGCCAAAAACATTCAGTACTTC

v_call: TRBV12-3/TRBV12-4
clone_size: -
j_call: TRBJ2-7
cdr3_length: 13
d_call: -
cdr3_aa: CASSQTQGYEQYF
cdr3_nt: TGTGCCAGCAGTCAAACACAGGGATACGAGCAGTACTTC

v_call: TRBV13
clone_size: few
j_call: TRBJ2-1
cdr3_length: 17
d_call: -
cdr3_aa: CASSLASAGLQYNEQFF
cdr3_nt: TGTGCCAGCAGCTTAGCCTCTGCGGGCCTCCAGTACAATGAGCAGTTCTTC

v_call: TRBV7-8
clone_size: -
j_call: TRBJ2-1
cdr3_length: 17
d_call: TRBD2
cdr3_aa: CASSLSLAGETYNEQFF
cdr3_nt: TGTGCCAGCAGCTTAAGTCTAGCGGGAGAAACCTACAATGAGCAGTTCTTC

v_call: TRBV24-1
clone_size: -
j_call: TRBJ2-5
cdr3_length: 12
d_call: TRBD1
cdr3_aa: CATRGQGETQYF
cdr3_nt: TGTGCCACCAGGGGACAGGGGGAGACCCAGTACTTC

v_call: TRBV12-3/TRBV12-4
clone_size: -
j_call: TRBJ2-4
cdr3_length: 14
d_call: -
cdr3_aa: CASSLAPDLGIQYF
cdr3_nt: TGTGCCAGCAGTTTGGCCCCGGATTTGGGCATTCAGTACTTC

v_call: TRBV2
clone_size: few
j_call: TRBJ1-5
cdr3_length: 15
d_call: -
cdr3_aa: CASRATDYSNQPQHF
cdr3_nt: TGTGCCAGCAGGGCGACAGATTATAGCAATCAGCCCCAGCATTTT

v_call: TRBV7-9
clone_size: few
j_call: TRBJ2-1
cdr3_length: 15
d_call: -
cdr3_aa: CASSFRAISYNEQFF
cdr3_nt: TGTGCCAGCAGCTTCAGGGCCATCTCCTACAATGAGCAGTTCTTC

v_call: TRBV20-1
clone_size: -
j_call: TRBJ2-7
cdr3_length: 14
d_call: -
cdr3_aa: CSARDPRTGYEQYF
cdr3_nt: TGCAGTGCTAGAGATCCCCGGACTGGCTACGAGCAGTACTTC

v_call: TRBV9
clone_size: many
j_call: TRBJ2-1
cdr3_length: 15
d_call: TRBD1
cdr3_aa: CASSDGTVAINEQFF
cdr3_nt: TGTGCCAGCAGCGACGGGACAGTGGCTATAAATGAGCAGTTCTTC

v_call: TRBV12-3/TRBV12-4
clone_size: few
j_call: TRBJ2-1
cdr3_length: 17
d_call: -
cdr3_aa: CASSPPFVGWSYNEQFF
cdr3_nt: TGTGCCAGCAGTCCCCCGTTTGTGGGTTGGTCCTACAATGAGCAGTTCTTC

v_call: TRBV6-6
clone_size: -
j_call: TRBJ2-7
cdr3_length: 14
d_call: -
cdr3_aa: CASSYRVERHEQYF
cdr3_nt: TGTGCCAGCAGTTACCGAGTGGAACGCCACGAGCAGTACTTC

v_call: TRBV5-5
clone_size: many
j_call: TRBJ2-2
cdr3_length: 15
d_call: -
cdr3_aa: CASLALTGKPGELFF
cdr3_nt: TGTGCCAGCCTAGCCCTCACGGGGAAACCCGGGGAGCTGTTTTTT

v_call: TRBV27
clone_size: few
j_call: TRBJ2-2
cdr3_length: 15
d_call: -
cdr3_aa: CASSWGLLNTGELFF
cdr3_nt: TGTGCCAGCAGTTGGGGACTCCTGAACACCGGGGAGCTGTTTTTT

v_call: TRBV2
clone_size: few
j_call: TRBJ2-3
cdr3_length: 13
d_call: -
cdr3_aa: CASSERGADTQYF
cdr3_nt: TGTGCCAGCAGTGAAAGGGGGGCAGATACGCAGTATTTT

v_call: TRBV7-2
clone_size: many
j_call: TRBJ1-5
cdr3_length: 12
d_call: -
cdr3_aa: CASSDFNQPQHF
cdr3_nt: TGTGCCAGCAGTGACTTCAATCAGCCCCAGCATTTT

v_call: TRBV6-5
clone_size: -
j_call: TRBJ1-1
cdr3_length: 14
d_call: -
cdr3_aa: CASSYGGGVGVAFF
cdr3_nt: TGTGCCAGCAGTTACGGGGGAGGCGTAGGGGTAGCTTTCTTT

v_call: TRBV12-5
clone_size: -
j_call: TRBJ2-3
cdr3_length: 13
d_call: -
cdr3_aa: CASGPTGTDTQYF
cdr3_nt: TGTGCTAGTGGACCGACTGGGACAGATACGCAGTATTTT

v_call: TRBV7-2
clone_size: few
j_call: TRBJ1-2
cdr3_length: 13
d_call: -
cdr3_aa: CASSQGSNYGYTF
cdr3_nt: TGTGCCAGCAGCCAAGGGTCGAACTATGGCTACACCTTC

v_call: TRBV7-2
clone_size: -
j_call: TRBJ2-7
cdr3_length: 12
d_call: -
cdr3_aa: CASSSVSYEQYF
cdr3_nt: TGTGCCAGCAGCTCAGTCTCCTACGAGCAGTACTTC

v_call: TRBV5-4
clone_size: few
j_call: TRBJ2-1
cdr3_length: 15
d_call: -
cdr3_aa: CASSLDGSVYNEQFF
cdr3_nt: TGTGCCAGCAGCTTGGATGGGTCCGTCTACAATGAGCAGTTCTTC

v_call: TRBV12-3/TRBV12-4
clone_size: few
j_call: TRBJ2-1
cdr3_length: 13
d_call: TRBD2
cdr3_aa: CASSSGGANEQFF
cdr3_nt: TGTGCCAGCAGTTCGGGGGGGGCCAATGAGCAGTTCTTC

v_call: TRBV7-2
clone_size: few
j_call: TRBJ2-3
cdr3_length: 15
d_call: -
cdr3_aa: CASSLDWGGGDTQYF
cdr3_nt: TGTGCCAGCAGCTTAGATTGGGGCGGCGGGGATACGCAGTATTTT

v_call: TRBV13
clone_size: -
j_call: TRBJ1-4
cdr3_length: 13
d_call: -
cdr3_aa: CASSLGTDEKLFF
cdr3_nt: TGTGCCAGCAGCTTGGGTACGGATGAAAAACTGTTTTTT